A single sample gave rise to the 4 T cell receptor beta chains below, sequenced in a study of regulatory T cells in long-lasting Graves disease. The time point denotes: persistent/refractory GD, antithyroid drugs over 5 years with positive TRAb. Preparation of the TCR library used RNA extracted from PBMCs. Investigators prepared the TCR beta libraries by applying iRepertoire HTBI primers and Arm-PCR of CDR3 regions. TCRdb fed the multiplex PCR reads into MiXCR, producing one record per CDR3 protein. The sample yields around 460,000 distinct CDR3 sequences, less than 25% seen once. Sequencing used peripheral blood mononuclear cells (PBMCs), obtained when the disease was refractory, from a patient treated with antithyroid drugs. The receptors originated from a female donor with Graves disease.

The chain employs TRBV12-3 or TRBV12-4 and TRBJ2-7; TRBD1 aligns across 10 bases. Trimming removed 6 bases from V and 2 bases from J; junction bases left unmatched: 10. There are 16 residues in the CDR3. The CDR3 is CASSPKDRGAPYEQYF. The CDR3 bases are TGTGCCAGCAGCCCGAAGGACAGGGGGGCCCCCTACGAGCAGTACTTC.

This clonotype appeared many times. The chain links TRBV10-3 to TRBJ2-5; 9 nucleotides agree with TRBD1. The CDR3 contains 13 residues. Germline CDR1 ENHRY, CDR2 SYGVKD. Trimming cost V 7 bases and J 3 bases; bases outside gene matches: 3. The CDR3 spells CAITRDREETQYF. The DNA for the CDR3 is TGTGCCATCACCCGGGACAGGGAAGAGACCCAGTACTTC.

This clonotype was counted many times. V and J are TRBV6-2 or TRBV6-3 and TRBJ1-4; D possibly corresponds to TRBD1 (5 bases). The CDR3 contains 14 residues. Trimming stripped 0 bases from V and 8 bases from J, with 10 bases between. From germline, CDR1 is MNHEY and CDR2 SVGEGT. DNA of the CDR3: TGTGCCAGCAGTTACTCCAGGGTCATCGAAAAACTGTTTTTT. Its translation is CASSYSRVIEKLFF.

This clonotype has ten or more counts. The rearrangement uses TRBV6-1 and TRBJ1-1; weak D call: TRBD1 (6 bases). Trimming cost V 8 bases and J 5 bases, with 15 bases left between them. This CDR3 is 13 amino acids long. Germline CDR1 reads MNHNS; CDR2 reads SASEGT. In nucleotides, the CDR3 is TGTGCCAGCGACGGGGGGCAAGGGACTGAAGCTTTCTTT. This encodes CASDGGQGTEAFF.